Shown below are 15 T cell receptor gamma chains from a single sample sequenced in a study of gamma delta lymphoproliferative disorders and STAT genes. TCRdb reprocessed the multiplex PCR reads using CATT. The sample shows several hundred gamma-chain clones, about 32% of them seen only once. Genomic DNA from isolated PBMCs served as the sequencing template. The sequenced sample consisted of blood. The receptors shown here come from a human donor in good health.

This clone is termed large. This chain connects TRGV4 to TRGJ1 or TRGJ2. TCRdb carries no J gene annotation; the J gene was assigned here by matching the DNA with germline. CDR1 and CDR2 (germline): EGSTGY, YDSYTSSV. V lost 0 bases to trimming and J lost 6 bases; unmatched junction nucleotides: 8. CDR3 length equals 14 residues. The CDR3 nucleotides are TGTGCCACCTGGGATGGGCCGGCTCTTTATAAGAAACTCTTT. It translates to CATWDGPALYKKLF.

In this sample, this clone is large (0.1 to 1%). The chain links TRGV10 to TRGJ1 or TRGJ2. Since TCRdb gives no J gene, matching the DNA to germline was used here to assign it. TRGV10 is an ORF for which the function is uncertain. CDR3 length: 11 residues. J gave up 7 bases and V 11 bases, and 9 bases lay outside the gene matches. The CDR3 is CAAHGVYKKLF. CDR3 sequence (DNA): TGTGCTGCGCATGGAGTCTATAAGAAACTCTTT.

The chain carries TRGV10 and TRGJP1. The J gene is absent in TCRdb and was assigned here via DNA matching to germline. TRGV10 is assigned to the ORF class and has an uncertain function. This CDR3 region has 15 residues. V dropped 8 bases and J dropped 2; count of bases not matched to a gene: 9. Here the CDR3 DNA reads TGTGCTGCGTGGGATTATACGACCACTGGTTGGTTCAAGATATTT. Amino acid sequence: CAAWDYTTTGWFKIF.

This clone ranks as medium-sized. The V gene is TRGV9, the J gene TRGJ1 or TRGJ2. The J gene, missing from TCRdb, was assigned here through DNA to germline matching. J was trimmed by 4 bases and V by 0 bases; bases with no gene match: 3. This CDR3 has 13 amino acids. Germline values: CDR1 GITISATS, CDR2 ISYDGTV (reference sequence). The chain's CDR3 is CALWEVPYYKKLF. The CDR3, as DNA: TGTGCCTTGTGGGAGGTGCCCTATTATAAGAAACTCTTT.

Relative to its sample, this clone is large. The V and J genes are TRGV2 and TRGJ1 or TRGJ2. No J gene was available from TCRdb, and it was assigned here by a germline match of the DNA. This CDR3 comprises 11 residues. In germline, CDR1 is EGSNGY, CDR2 YDSYNSKV. V lost 0 bases to trimming and J lost 11 bases; unmatched junction nucleotides: 4. Written as DNA, the CDR3 is TGTGCCACCTGGGACGGGCACGAGAAACTCTTT. The encoded protein is CATWDGHEKLF.

CDR3 loop: CATWVYYKKLF. The DNA of the CDR3 is TGTGCCACCTGGGTTTATTATAAGAAACTCTTT. The chain recombines TRGV8 with TRGJ1 or TRGJ2. TCRdb supplies no J gene; here it was assigned by aligning the nucleotide sequence to germline. Germline V gene lookup returns CDR1 VENAVY and CDR2 YDSYNSRV. There are 11 residues in the CDR3. J lost 3 bases, V lost 5 bases, and 1 base had no gene match.

About this clone itself: This is likely an artifact of a read error, given a far larger clone one base away. Other DNA sequences in this sample translate to the same CDR3. The rearrangement joins TRGV10 to TRGJP1. TCRdb leaves out the J gene; it was filled in here by matching the DNA to germline. TRGV10 is an open reading frame whose function is uncertain. The CDR3 sequence is 15 residues long. J gave up 2 bases and V 8 bases, and 9 bases lay outside the gene matches. This chain's CDR3 is CAAWVIYTTGWFKIF. CDR3 bases: TGTGCTGCGTGGGTCATATACACCACTGGTTGGTTCAAGATATTT.

This clone was seen a handful of times. The chain has TRGV11 and TRGJP2. No J gene is reported in TCRdb; it was inferred here by comparing the DNA with germline. TRGV11 is an ORF; its function is uncertain. The CDR3 length is 19 residues. The V and J ends lost 0 bases and 3 bases, in that order; junction bases with no gene match: 13. In DNA form, the CDR3 reads TGTGCCTGCTGGATTAGGCACGGGGGGGAGGGGCGTAGTGATTGGATCAAGACGTTT. Amino acids: CACWIRHGGEGRSDWIKTF.

The chain recombines TRGV3 with TRGJ1 or TRGJ2. TCRdb lists no J gene, so it was determined here by aligning the DNA to germline. The germline V gene has CDR1 VTNTFY and CDR2 YDVSTARD (reference sequence). The CDR3 covers 13 residues. V lost 3 bases, J lost 7 bases, and 9 bases stayed unmatched. CDR3: CATWDFNYYKKLF. The DNA of the CDR3 is TGTGCCACCTGGGACTTTAACTACTATAAGAAACTCTTT.

By share, this clone ranks as medium-sized. For the CDR3, the DNA is TGTGCCGCCCCTGGGTATAAGAAACTCTTT. Its translation: CAAPGYKKLF. This chain uses TRGV4 with TRGJ1 or TRGJ2. Here the J gene came from matching the DNA to germline, since TCRdb omits it. Germline CDR1 and CDR2: EGSTGY and YDSYTSSV. The V segment lost 12 bases and the J segment 7 bases; nucleotides outside the gene matches: 9. The CDR3 runs 10 residues.

In its sample, this clone was seen a few times. The chain combines TRGV3 with TRGJ1 or TRGJ2. TCRdb gives no J gene; it was assigned here by matching the DNA to germline. This CDR3 is 14 amino acids long. Per germline, CDR1 VTNTFY and CDR2 YDVSTARD (reference sequence). After removal of 0 bases from V and 2 bases from J, the junction contained 4 bases not matched to a gene. DNA for the CDR3: TGTGCCACCTGGGACAGGAAGGATTATTATAAGAAACTCTTT. Its translation is CATWDRKDYYKKLF.

In this sample, this clone is large (0.1 to 1%). The CDR3 bases are TGTGCTGCGTGGCGTTGGTTCAAGATATTT. Protein: CAAWRWFKIF. J is TRGJP1 and V is TRGV10. No J segment appears in TCRdb, so it was assigned here by matching the sequence to germline. TRGV10 is designated an ORF whose function remains uncertain. V was clipped by 8 bases and J by 9 bases; unmatched bases: 1. This CDR3 region has 10 residues.

Concerning this clone: It is unclear where the CDR3 begins or ends on the DNA, so no DNA is shown, and the CDR3 is as TCRdb lists it. Here the V gene is TRGV4, but the J gene went uncalled. Germline V gene sequence: CDR1 EGSTGY, CDR2 YDSYTSSV. With termini counted, the CDR3 has 22 amino acids. CDR3 sequence: CATWDDPRLIIIRNSLAVEQHF.

J is TRGJP2 and V is TRGV2. TCRdb leaves out the J gene; it was filled in here by matching the DNA to germline. The ends lost 1 base at V and 0 bases at J; junction bases unmatched: 5. CDR1 is EGSNGY and CDR2 is YDSYNSKV in the germline V gene. The CDR3 has 16 amino acids. The CDR3 sequence: CATWDGPYSSDWIKTF. The CDR3 region has the DNA TGTGCCACCTGGGACGGCCCATATAGTAGTGATTGGATCAAGACGTTT.

A note on this clone: The mismatch at residue 6 between this DNA's translation and the TCRdb protein of a much larger clone likely reflects a read error; the protein shown is translated from the DNA. The chain is built from TRGV10 and TRGJP1. TCRdb lists no J gene, so it was determined here by aligning the DNA to germline. TRGV10 is an open reading frame, and its role is uncertain. The V segment lost 8 bases and the J segment 3 bases; nucleotides outside the gene matches: 4. The CDR3 is 13 residues long. This CDR3 reads CAAWDSTGWFKIF. The CDR3 DNA sequence: TGTGCTGCGTGGGATTCCACTGGTTGGTTCAAGATATTT.